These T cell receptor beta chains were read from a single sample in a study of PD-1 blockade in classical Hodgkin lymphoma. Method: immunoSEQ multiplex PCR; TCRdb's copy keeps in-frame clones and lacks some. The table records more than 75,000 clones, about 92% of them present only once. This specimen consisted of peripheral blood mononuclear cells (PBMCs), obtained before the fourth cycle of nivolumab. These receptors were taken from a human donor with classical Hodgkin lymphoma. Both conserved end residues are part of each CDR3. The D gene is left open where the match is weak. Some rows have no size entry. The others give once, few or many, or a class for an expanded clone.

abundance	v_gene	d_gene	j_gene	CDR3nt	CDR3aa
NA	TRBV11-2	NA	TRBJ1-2	TGTGCCAGCAGCTTAGTATTATCCTTGAACTATGGCTACACCTTC	CASSLVLSLNYGYTF
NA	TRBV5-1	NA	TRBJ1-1	TGCGCCAGCAGCTTGGAGAGACCCTCGGGGGGTGAAGCTTTCTTT	CASSLERPSGGEAFF
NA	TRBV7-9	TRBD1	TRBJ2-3	TGTGCCAGCAGCTCAGGACAGGGAGGAGATACGCAGTATTTT	CASSSGQGGDTQYF
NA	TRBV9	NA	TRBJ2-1	TGTGCCAGCAGCGAATCTCTCAGCAATGAGCAGTTCTTC	CASSESLSNEQFF
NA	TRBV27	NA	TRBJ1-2	TGTGCCAGCAGCCGTGGGGTCCTCTATGGCTACACCTTC	CASSRGVLYGYTF
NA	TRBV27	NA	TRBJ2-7	TGTGCCAGCAGTTTAGCGGCGGGAGAGCAGTACTTC	CASSLAAGEQYF
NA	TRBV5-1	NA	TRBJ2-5	TGCGCCAGCCGGGTCCGGATTCCCCAAGAGACCCAGTACTTC	CASRVRIPQETQYF
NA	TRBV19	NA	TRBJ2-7	TGTGCCAGTAGTATCGGGACCTCCTACGAGCAGTACTTC	CASSIGTSYEQYF
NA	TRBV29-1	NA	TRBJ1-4	TGCAGCACACAACAGGGAGAACGAGTTAAGACTAATGAAAAACTGTTTTTT	CSTQQGERVKTNEKLFF
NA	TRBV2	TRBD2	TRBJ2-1	TGTGCCAGCAGTCCGGGACTAGCGCGCAATGAGCAGTTCTTC	CASSPGLARNEQFF
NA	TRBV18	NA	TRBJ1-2	TGTGCCAGCTCACCACGGCCAGATAGCTTTGGCTACACCTTC	CASSPRPDSFGYTF
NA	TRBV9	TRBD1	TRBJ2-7	TGTGCCAGCAGCCGAACCGGGACAGGGCCTTCCTGGGAGCAGTACTTC	CASSRTGTGPSWEQYF
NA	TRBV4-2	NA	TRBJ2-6	TGTGCCAGCAGCCAGGACGGGAAGGGCAACGTCCTGACTTTC	CASSQDGKGNVLTF
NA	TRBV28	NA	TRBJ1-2	TGTGCCACCGCTAGCCAAGACAGGAGATACTATGGCTACACCTTC	CATASQDRRYYGYTF
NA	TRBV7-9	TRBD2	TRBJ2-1	TGTGCCAGCAGCCCTAGCGGGAGGGCTCGGGGCACTGAGCAGTTCTTC	CASSPSGRARGTEQFF
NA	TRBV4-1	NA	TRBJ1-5	TGCGCCAGCAGCCCCTCGGCCGGACTCAGGGGATTTAGCAATCAGCCCCAGCATTTT	CASSPSAGLRGFSNQPQHF
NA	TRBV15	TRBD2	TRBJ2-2	TGTGCCACCAGTTGGCTAGCGGGAGCAACCGGGGAGCTGTTTTTT	CATSWLAGATGELFF
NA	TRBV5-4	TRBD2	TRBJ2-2	TGTGCCAGCAGCTTTAGCGGGAGGGGGACCGGGGAGCTGTTTTTT	CASSFSGRGTGELFF
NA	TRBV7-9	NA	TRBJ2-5	TGTGCCCTGCGGGTAAAAGAGACCCAGTACTTC	CALRVKETQYF
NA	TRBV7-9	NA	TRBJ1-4	TGTGCCAGCAGCTTAAATACAGGGAGGGACGAAAAACTGTTTTTT	CASSLNTGRDEKLFF
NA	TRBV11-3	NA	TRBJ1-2	TGTGCCAGCAGCTTAGATTCTGACAGGACGACATCCTATGGCTACACCTTC	CASSLDSDRTTSYGYTF
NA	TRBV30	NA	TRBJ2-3	TGTGCCTGGAGTCCCCCTTCCACAGATACGCAGTATTTT	CAWSPPSTDTQYF
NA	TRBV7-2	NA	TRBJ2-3	TGTGCCAGCAGCTTAGCTGCGCGCAGACGCACAGATACGCAGTATTTT	CASSLAARRRTDTQYF
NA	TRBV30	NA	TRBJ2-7	TGTGCCTGGAGTATAACGAGCGAGCAGTACTTC	CAWSITSEQYF
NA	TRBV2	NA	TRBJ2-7	TGTGCCAGCAGTGTGGCCTACGAGCAGTACTTC	CASSVAYEQYF
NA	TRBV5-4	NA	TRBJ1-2	TGTGCCAGCAGCTTGCCTACAGGCGGAGGCTACACCTTC	CASSLPTGGGYTF
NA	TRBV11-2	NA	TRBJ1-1	TGTGCCAGCAGCTTTAATTTGGTGGTAGGGGCTGAAGCTTTCTTT	CASSFNLVVGAEAFF
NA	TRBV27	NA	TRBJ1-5	TGTGCCAGCATTCGAAACAGGGCGGGAAATAGCAATCAGCCCCAGCATTTT	CASIRNRAGNSNQPQHF
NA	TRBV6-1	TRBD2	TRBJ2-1	TGTGCCAGCAGTGAAACGCCGGCGACTAGCGGGAGTAGTGATGAGCAGTTCTTC	CASSETPATSGSSDEQFF
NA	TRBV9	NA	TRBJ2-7	TGTGCCAGCAGCTCCCAGCCCAAGGGGGTTTACGAGCAGTACTTC	CASSSQPKGVYEQYF
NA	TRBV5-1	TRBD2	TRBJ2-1	TGCGCCAGCAGGCTACTAGCGGGAGCTGACAATGAGCAGTTCTTC	CASRLLAGADNEQFF
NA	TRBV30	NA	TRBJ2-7	TGTGCCTGGAGTGCGAGCAGCCTCTACGAGCAGTACTTC	CAWSASSLYEQYF
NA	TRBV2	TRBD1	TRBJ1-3	TGTGCCAGCAGTCCTTCGGGACAGGGGGTACCCGTCTCTGGAAACACCATATATTTT	CASSPSGQGVPVSGNTIYF
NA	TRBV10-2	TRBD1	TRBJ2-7	TGCGCCAGCAGTGAAGGGGGCTCCGAGCAGTACTTC	CASSEGGSEQYF
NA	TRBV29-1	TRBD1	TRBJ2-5	TGCAGCGTTAACCGACAGGGCCAAGAGACCCAGTACTTC	CSVNRQGQETQYF
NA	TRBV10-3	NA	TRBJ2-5	TGTGCCATCAGTGAGAAGATGGCAGAGACCCAGTACTTC	CAISEKMAETQYF
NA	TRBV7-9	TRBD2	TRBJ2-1	TGTGCCAGCAGCTTCGGGACTAGCGGGAACTATTACAATGAGCAGTTCTTC	CASSFGTSGNYYNEQFF
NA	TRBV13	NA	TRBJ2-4	TGTGCCAGCAGCCTCCCCGGGGTCGCGGGCAAAAACATTCAGTACTTC	CASSLPGVAGKNIQYF
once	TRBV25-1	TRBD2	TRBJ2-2	TGTGCCAGCAGTGAATTTTGGGGGGGCACCGGGGAGCTGTTTTTT	CASSEFWGGTGELFF
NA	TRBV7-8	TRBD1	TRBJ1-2	TGTGCCAGCAGCCCGGACAGGTATAACTATGGCTACACCTTC	CASSPDRYNYGYTF
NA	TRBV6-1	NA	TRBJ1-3	TGTGCCAGCAGTCACACCGGGGCTACTGGAAACACCATATATTTT	CASSHTGATGNTIYF
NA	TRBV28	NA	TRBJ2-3	TGTGCCAGCCGCATGCCGAGCACAGATACGCAGTATTTT	CASRMPSTDTQYF
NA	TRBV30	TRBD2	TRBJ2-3	TGTGCCTGGGCGAGACTAGCGGCAAGCACAGATACGCAGTATTTT	CAWARLAASTDTQYF
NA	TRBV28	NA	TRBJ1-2	TGTGCCAGCAGTTTATTTGGCAGAGCTAACTATGGCTACACCTTC	CASSLFGRANYGYTF
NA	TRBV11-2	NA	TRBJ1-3	TGTGCCAGCAGCTTATTCTTGTTTGGACAGCTCTCTGGAAACACCATATATTTT	CASSLFLFGQLSGNTIYF
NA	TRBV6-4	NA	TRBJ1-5	TGTGCCAGCAGTGACCGCGACACAATCTTAACCTCTTTACCCAACGGTGATCAGCCCCAGCATTTT	CASSDRDTILTSLPNGDQPQHF
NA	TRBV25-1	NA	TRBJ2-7	TGTGCCAGCAGTGAGCACGGCTTAAAGGAGGAGCAGTACTTC	CASSEHGLKEEQYF
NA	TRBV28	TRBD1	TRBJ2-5	TGTGCCAGCAGTCTTGGACAGGCGGCGTGGGAGACCCAGTACTTC	CASSLGQAAWETQYF
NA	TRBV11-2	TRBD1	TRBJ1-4	TGTGCCAGCAGCCGGCAAAGGGACAGGGTATTAAATGAAAAACTGTTTTTT	CASSRQRDRVLNEKLFF
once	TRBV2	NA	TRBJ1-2	TGTGCCAGCAGTCCTAGGACGGGAATCTATGGCTACACCTTC	CASSPRTGIYGYTF
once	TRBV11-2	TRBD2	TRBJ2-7	TGTGCCAGCAGATTGAGACTAGCGGGAGGGGATGAGCAGTACTTC	CASRLRLAGGDEQYF
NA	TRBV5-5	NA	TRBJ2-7	TGTGCCAGCAGCGAGGGACTGTCGAGCTCCTACGAGCAGTACTTC	CASSEGLSSSYEQYF
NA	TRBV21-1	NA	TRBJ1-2	TGTGCCAGCAGCCGGGACAGGCTAAACTATGGCTACACCTTC	CASSRDRLNYGYTF
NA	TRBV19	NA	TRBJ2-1	TGTGCCAGTAGTATCCTGCAGGAATTAAATGAGCAGTTCTTC	CASSILQELNEQFF
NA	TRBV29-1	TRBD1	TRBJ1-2	TGCAGCGTTTGGACAGGCCACCCGGGGAAGGGCTACACCTTC	CSVWTGHPGKGYTF